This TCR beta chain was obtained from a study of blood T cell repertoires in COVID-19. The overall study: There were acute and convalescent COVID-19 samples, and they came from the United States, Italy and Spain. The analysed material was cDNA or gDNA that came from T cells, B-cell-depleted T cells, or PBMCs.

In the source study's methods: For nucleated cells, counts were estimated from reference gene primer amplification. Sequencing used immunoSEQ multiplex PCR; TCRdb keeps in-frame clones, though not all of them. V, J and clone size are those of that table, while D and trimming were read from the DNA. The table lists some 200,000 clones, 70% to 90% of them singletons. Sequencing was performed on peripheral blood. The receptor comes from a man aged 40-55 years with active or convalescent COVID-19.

The CDR3 sequence: CASSTGLVHNEQFF. The CDR3 nucleotides are TGTGCCAGCAGCACAGGACTAGTTCACAATGAGCAGTTCTTC. The J gene is TRBJ2-1, the V gene TRBV11-2; 7 nucleotides line up with TRBD2. Germline assignment: CDR1 SGHAT and CDR2 FQNNGV. The CDR3 extends over 14 amino acids. J was trimmed by 5 bases and V by 5 bases; bases with no gene match: 6. The complete variable domain, with remaining parts taken from reference TRBV11-2 and TRBJ2-1, reads EAGVAQSPRYKIIEKRQSVAFWCNPISGHATLYWYQQILGQGPKLLIQFQNNGVVDDSQLPKDRFSAERLKGVDSTLKIQPAKLEDSAVYLCASSTGLVHNEQFFGPGTRLTVL.